The clone carrying this T cell receptor beta chain is a singleton in its sample. The CDR3 is 14 residues long. Trimming removed 0 bases from V and 7 bases from J; junction bases left unmatched: 3. The germline gives CDR1 SGHNT, CDR2 YYREEE (reference sequence). The source of the sample is a study of blood T cell repertoires in COVID-19. Produced via immunoSEQ multiplex PCR; TCRdb's table is partial and in-frame only. The sample contains about 74,000 clones, 84% of which appear only once. The specimen was peripheral blood. The gene calls are TRBV5-4 and TRBJ2-7; 11 bases agree with TRBD2. This TCR derives from a man aged 70 or older with acute or convalescent COVID-19. The CDR3 sequence: CASSLGLAGGEQYF. In DNA, the CDR3 is TGTGCCAGCAGCTTGGGCCTAGCGGGGGGTGAGCAGTACTTC.